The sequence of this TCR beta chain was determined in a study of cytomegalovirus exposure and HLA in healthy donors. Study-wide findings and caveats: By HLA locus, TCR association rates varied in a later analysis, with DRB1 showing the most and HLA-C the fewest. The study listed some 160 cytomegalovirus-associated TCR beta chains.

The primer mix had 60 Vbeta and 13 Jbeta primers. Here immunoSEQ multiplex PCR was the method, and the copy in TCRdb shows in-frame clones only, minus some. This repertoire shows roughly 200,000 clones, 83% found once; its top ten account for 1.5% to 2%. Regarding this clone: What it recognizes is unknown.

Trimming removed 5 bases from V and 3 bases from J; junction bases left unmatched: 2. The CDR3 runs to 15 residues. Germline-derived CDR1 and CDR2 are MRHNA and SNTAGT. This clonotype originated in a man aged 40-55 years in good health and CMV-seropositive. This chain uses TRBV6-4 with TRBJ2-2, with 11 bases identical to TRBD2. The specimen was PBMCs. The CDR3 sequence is CASSTSGRDTGELFF. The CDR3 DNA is TGTGCCAGCAGTACTAGCGGGAGAGACACCGGGGAGCTGTTTTTT.